The 21 T cell receptor beta chains reported below all come from one sample, sequenced in a study of blood T cell repertoires in COVID-19. Assay: immunoSEQ multiplex PCR; the TCRdb copy retains only in-frame clones and omits some. This sample has some 80,000 clones, with around 81% found just once. Sequenced: peripheral blood. Every receptor here comes from a man of 80 years or more with active or convalescent COVID-19.

Here the CDR3 reads CASSMGGANEKLFF. CDR3 coding DNA: TGCGCCAGTTCCATGGGAGGTGCAAATGAAAAACTGTTTTTT. This rearrangement joins TRBV5-1 to TRBJ1-4; D is uncertain. Germline V gives CDR1 SGHRS, CDR2 YFSETQ. The V gene lost 8 bases and the J gene lost 5 bases, with 16 bases spanning the gap. CDR3 length equals 14 residues. The variable domain in full, with the rest retrieved from reference TRBV5-1 and TRBJ1-4, is KAGVTQTPRYLIKTRGQQVTLSCSPISGHRSVSWYQQTPGQGLQFLFEYFSETQRNKGNFPGRFSGRQFSNSRSEMNVSTLELGDSALYLCASSMGGANEKLFFGSGTQLSVL.

V usage is TRBV10-3 and J usage is TRBJ1-1; D possibly corresponds to TRBD1 (5 bases). The germline V gene encodes CDR1 ENHRY and CDR2 SYGVKD. V gave up 3 bases and J gave up 1 base, with 15 bases separating them. The CDR3 loop spans 16 amino acids. The CDR3: CAISDVERQGNTEAFF. The CDR3 nucleotides are TGTGCCATCAGTGATGTTGAGCGTCAGGGGAACACTGAAGCTTTCTTT.

V gene TRBV24-1 combines with J gene TRBJ1-5; a possible D gene is TRBD1 (6 bases). V was shortened by 3 bases and J by 7 bases, with 12 bases between the two germline ends. This CDR3 is built from 14 residues. CDR1 is KGHDR and CDR2 is SFDVKD in the germline V gene. CDR3 amino acids: CATSDAQGWQPQHF. The CDR3 DNA sequence: TGTGCCACCAGTGATGCACAGGGTTGGCAGCCCCAGCATTTT.

This clone was recorded once. The rearrangement uses TRBV5-4 and TRBJ2-6; a possible D gene is TRBD2 (5 bases). This CDR3 comprises 16 residues. V was cut by 0 bases and J by 4 bases, with 11 bases left in between. Germline V gene sequence: CDR1 SGHNT, CDR2 YYREEE (reference sequence). DNA for the CDR3: TGTGCCAGCAGCTTGGATCCGGGGAGCGGGGCCAACGTCCTGACTTTC. Its translation is CASSLDPGSGANVLTF.

The rearrangement uses TRBV12-3 or TRBV12-4 and TRBJ1-2; 10 bases fit TRBD1. This CDR3 is built from 13 residues. With V trimmed by 3 bases and J by 6 bases, 1 base remained unmatched. CDR3 residues: CASSLGQGNGYTF. CDR3 nucleotides: TGTGCCAGCAGTTTGGGACAGGGGAATGGCTACACCTTC.

The chain carries TRBV5-4 and TRBJ2-2; maybe TRBD2 (5 bases). Trimming removed 4 bases from V and 6 bases from J, with 19 bases in between. Germline-derived CDR1 and CDR2 are SGHNT and YYREEE (reference sequence). CDR3 size: 16 residues. CDR3 in amino acids: CASSGRGPYPAGELFF. For the CDR3, the DNA is TGTGCCAGCAGCGGCCGAGGGCCTTACCCCGCCGGGGAGCTGTTTTTT.

The chain couples TRBV5-8 to TRBJ1-2, with D maybe TRBD1 (5 bases). V was pared by 1 base and J by 4 bases, with 11 bases between. CDR1 SGHTS and CDR2 YDEGEE come from the germline V gene. The CDR3 consists of 14 residues. This CDR3 is CASSLPGLIYGYTF. The CDR3 bases are TGTGCCAGCAGCTTGCCGGGACTCATCTATGGCTACACCTTC.

The chain couples TRBV3-1 (or the pseudogene TRBV3-2) to TRBJ2-1, with a possible D match to TRBD2 (6 bases). Germline values: CDR1 LGHDT, CDR2 YNNKEL (reference sequence). The CDR3 runs to 15 residues. Trimming stripped 1 base from V and 4 bases from J, with 11 bases between. The CDR3 bases are TGTGCCAGCAGCCAAGCCGGGGGTAATTACAATGAGCAGTTCTTC. Its translation is CASSQAGGNYNEQFF.

This clone appeared once. This chain joins TRBV7-9 and TRBJ2-1, with D perhaps TRBD1 (6 bases). Per the germline V gene, CDR1 is SEHNR and CDR2 is FQNEAQ (reference sequence). V lost 8 bases to trimming and J lost 4 bases, with 18 bases between them. The CDR3 covers 15 residues. CDR3 in amino acids: CASVRATGIYNEQFF. In nucleotides, the CDR3 is TGTGCCAGCGTGAGGGCGACAGGTATATACAATGAGCAGTTCTTC.

The CDR3 sequence is CASMAADTQYF. The CDR3, as DNA: TGTGCCAGCATGGCCGCAGATACGCAGTATTTT. This chain connects TRBV2 to TRBJ2-3; D gene uncertain. The V gene's germline CDR1 is SNHLY and CDR2 FYNNEI. The CDR3 contains 11 residues. V dropped 7 bases and J dropped 4 bases, with 6 bases sitting between them.

V usage is TRBV7-9 and J usage is TRBJ2-3; 9 positions match TRBD2. Germline loops: CDR1 SEHNR, CDR2 FQNEAQ (reference sequence). The CDR3 runs to 16 residues. The ends lost 1 base at V and 1 base at J; junction bases unmatched: 3. The CDR3 region is CASSLGVAGGTDTQYF. DNA of the CDR3: TGTGCCAGCAGCTTAGGGGTAGCGGGAGGCACAGATACGCAGTATTTT. Together with reference TRBV7-9 and TRBJ2-3, the CDR3 gives the full variable domain: DTGVSQNPRHKITKRGQNVTFRCDPISEHNRLYWYRQTLGQGPEFLTYFQNEAQLEKSRLLSDRFSAERPKGSFSTLEIQRTEQGDSAMYLCASSLGVAGGTDTQYFGPGTRLTVL.

V and J are TRBV4-1 and TRBJ1-3; 7 nucleotides line up with TRBD1. Trimming took 4 bases from V and 0 from J; bases not matched to a gene: 3. The V gene's germline CDR1 is MGHRA and CDR2 YSYEKL. The CDR3 consists of 15 residues. CDR3 sequence (DNA): TGCGCCAGCAGCCTAGACAGGGTCTCTGGAAACACCATATATTTT. Translated: CASSLDRVSGNTIYF.

This rearrangement joins TRBV29-1 to TRBJ1-1, with a weak D call TRBD1 (5 bases). This CDR3 contains 11 residues. The V gene's germline CDR1 is SQVTM and CDR2 ANQGSEA. V lost 6 bases and J lost 5, with 10 bases in between. The CDR3 DNA follows: TGCAGCGTCGGGGGGATAACTGAAGCTTTCTTT. This gives the protein CSVGGITEAFF.

This rearrangement joins TRBV27 to TRBJ2-2, with D unresolved. V was shortened by 3 bases and J by 4 bases, with 6 bases between the two germline ends. The CDR3 loop spans 13 amino acids. Germline values: CDR1 MNHEY, CDR2 SMNVEV (reference sequence). In DNA form, the CDR3 reads TGTGCCAGCAGTTTTCAGTTCACCGGGGAGCTGTTTTTT. Translation: CASSFQFTGELFF.

Only a few counts were recorded for this clone. This sequence joins TRBV6-1 and TRBJ2-1; 7 nucleotides align to TRBD1. V gave up 2 bases and J gave up 3 bases; unmatched junction bases: 7. CDR3 length: 16 residues. CDR1 is MNHNS and CDR2 is SASEGT in the germline V gene. The CDR3 loop reads CASSERWQGVYNEQFF. DNA for the CDR3: TGTGCCAGCAGTGAAAGGTGGCAGGGGGTCTACAATGAGCAGTTCTTC.

This clone was detected once. This chain uses TRBV28 with TRBJ2-3; unclear D gene. Germline values: CDR1 MDHEN, CDR2 SYDVKM. V was cut by 3 bases and J by 6 bases, with 4 bases left in between. CDR3 length: 11 residues. The CDR3 region has the DNA TGTGCCAGCAGTTTTTCGGATACGCAGTATTTT. Translated: CASSFSDTQYF.

This sequence joins TRBV9 and TRBJ1-4; no definite D call. Trimming shortened V by 0 bases and J by 8 bases, and 14 bases separated the two germline ends. This CDR3 region has 15 residues. Germline V gene sequence: CDR1 SGDLS, CDR2 YYNGEE. The CDR3 sequence: CASSVDDGVGEKLFF. The CDR3 bases are TGTGCCAGCAGCGTAGATGACGGGGTTGGGGAAAAACTGTTTTTT.

This chain links TRBV19 with TRBJ1-5; 7 nucleotides match TRBD1. Per the germline V gene, CDR1 is LNHDA and CDR2 is SQIVND (reference sequence). V was clipped by 5 bases and J by 7 bases; unmatched bases: 14. The CDR3 totals 16 residues. CDR3 sequence reads: CASSRRQGTRGQPQHF. The DNA for the CDR3 is TGTGCCAGTAGTCGGAGACAGGGCACTAGGGGACAGCCCCAGCATTTT.

The V call is TRBV19, the J call TRBJ1-2; D may be TRBD1 (6 bases). V dropped 1 base and J dropped 5 bases, with 17 bases sitting between them. Germline V gene sequence: CDR1 LNHDA, CDR2 SQIVND (reference sequence). There are 16 residues in the CDR3. Here the CDR3 DNA reads TGTGCCAGTAGTATAGGCCGGGACACCAAGTCGTATGGCTACACCTTC. Translating gives CASSIGRDTKSYGYTF.

The chain couples TRBV24-1 to TRBJ2-1, with 7 bases aligning to TRBD2. This CDR3 has 16 amino acids. Germline V gene data show CDR1 as KGHDR and CDR2 as SFDVKD. The V gene end was trimmed by 0 bases and the J gene end by 7 bases; junction bases not matched to a gene: 8. The CDR3 DNA follows: TGTGCCACCAGTGATTTGCGACTAGCTGTGGGGAATGAGCAGTTCTTC. Protein product: CATSDLRLAVGNEQFF.

The chain has TRBV28 and TRBJ1-5; D is undetermined. Germline V CDR1 and CDR2: MDHEN, SYDVKM. Trimming cost V 7 bases and J 11 bases, with 15 bases left between them. The CDR3 length is 12 residues. The CDR3 coding sequence is TGTGCCAGCACCGAAGGATGGCAGGCCCAGCATTTT. It specifies CASTEGWQAQHF.